One sample yielded the 23 T cell receptor beta chains listed below, sequenced in a study of blood T cell repertoires in COVID-19. The protocol was immunoSEQ multiplex PCR, while the TCRdb copy is restricted to in-frame clones and leaves out a portion. The sample lists around 300,000 clones, 70% to 90% occurring once. The sequenced sample consisted of peripheral blood. These receptors were taken from a woman in her 70s with acute or convalescent COVID-19.

This rearrangement joins TRBV6-5 to TRBJ2-2; 8 bases match TRBD1. The CDR3 totals 15 residues. The germline V gene encodes CDR1 MNHEY and CDR2 SVGAGI. Trimming took 4 bases from V and 5 from J; bases not matched to a gene: 6. CDR3 amino acids: CASSWDRILTGELFF. The CDR3 bases are TGTGCCAGCAGTTGGGACAGGATCCTTACCGGGGAGCTGTTTTTT.

The chain joins TRBV3-1 (or the pseudogene TRBV3-2) to TRBJ1-2; D is undetermined. The CDR3 length is 14 residues. CDR1 and CDR2 (germline): LGHDT, YNNKEL (reference sequence). Trimming left V 0 bases short and J 14 bases short, with 19 bases between. CDR3 amino acids: CASSQEGPSAGITF. CDR3 sequence (DNA): TGTGCCAGCAGCCAAGAAGGCCCCTCCGCAGGAATTACCTTC.

This clone is a singleton in its sample. This chain joins TRBV19 and TRBJ1-6, with TRBD1 matching 8 bases. The V segment lost 5 bases and the J segment 7 bases; nucleotides outside the gene matches: 10. The germline V gene encodes CDR1 LNHDA and CDR2 SQIVND (reference sequence). The CDR3 is made up of 16 amino acids. The CDR3 sequence is CASSGRGTGPNSPLHF. The CDR3 coding sequence is TGTGCCAGTAGTGGACGCGGGACAGGACCCAATTCACCCCTCCACTTT.

The rearrangement links TRBV7-9 to TRBJ2-7; D remains ambiguous. This CDR3 region has 12 residues. The V end lost 5 bases, the J end lost 3 bases, and 8 bases lay between the germline ends. The V gene's germline CDR1 is SEHNR and CDR2 FQNEAQ (reference sequence). CDR3 region: CASSAAGYEQYF. CDR3 sequence (DNA): TGTGCCAGCAGCGCCGCCGGCTACGAGCAGTACTTC.

The chain employs TRBV5-1 and TRBJ2-3, with TRBD1 identical over 7 bases. The V gene end was trimmed by 2 bases and the J gene end by 3 bases; junction bases not matched to a gene: 6. Germline assignment: CDR1 SGHRS and CDR2 YFSETQ. There are 15 residues in the CDR3. The DNA for the CDR3 is TGCGCCAGCAGCTTACCGGGACAGTTGACAGATACGCAGTATTTT. Translation gives CASSLPGQLTDTQYF.

The chain links TRBV2 to TRBJ1-6; D perhaps matches TRBD1 (6 bases). The germline V and J ends were trimmed by 7 bases and 10 bases, with 20 bases remaining between them. This CDR3 has 15 residues. Germline values: CDR1 SNHLY, CDR2 FYNNEI. CDR3 sequence reads: CASTGSWDKNSPLHF. The CDR3, as DNA: TGTGCCAGCACTGGCAGTTGGGACAAAAACTCACCCCTCCACTTT.

In its sample, this clone was seen a few times. The chain is built from TRBV2 and TRBJ2-7; TRBD1 aligns across 9 bases. The CDR3 contains 14 residues. Per the germline V gene, CDR1 is SNHLY and CDR2 is FYNNEI. Unmatched junction bases numbered 4, after V lost 4 bases and J lost 3 bases. The chain's CDR3 is CASSVRTGDYEQYF. The CDR3 coding sequence is TGTGCCAGCAGTGTTAGGACAGGGGACTACGAGCAGTACTTC.

The J gene is TRBJ2-2, the V gene TRBV2, with D possibly matching TRBD1 (6 bases). Trimming cost V 6 bases and J 0 bases, with 11 bases left between them. The CDR3 covers 15 residues. Looked up from germline, CDR1 is SNHLY and CDR2 is FYNNEI. The CDR3 reads CASSAQGPNTGELFF. CDR3 bases: TGTGCCAGCAGCGCCCAGGGGCCGAACACCGGGGAGCTGTTTTTT.

The chain links TRBV27 to TRBJ2-5, with D unresolved. Trimming shortened V by 3 bases and J by 7 bases, and 9 bases separated the two germline ends. From germline, CDR1 is MNHEY and CDR2 SMNVEV (reference sequence). The CDR3 is made up of 12 amino acids. The CDR3 DNA reads as TGTGCCAGCAGTTTCCACCGAGGGACCCAGTACTTC. Its protein product is CASSFHRGTQYF.

The chain has TRBV4-2 and TRBJ1-1, with D maybe TRBD1 (5 bases). The CDR3 totals 14 residues. With 0 bases removed from V and 5 bases from J, the gap between germline ends came to 10 bases. Looked up from germline, CDR1 is LGHNA and CDR2 is YNFKEQ. CDR3 amino acids: CASSQDMGRTEAFF. The CDR3 DNA sequence: TGTGCCAGCAGCCAAGATATGGGGCGGACTGAAGCTTTCTTT.

The rearrangement joins TRBV2 to TRBJ2-1, with 7 nucleotides matching TRBD1. Per the germline V gene, CDR1 is SNHLY and CDR2 is FYNNEI. Trimming cost V 5 bases and J 4 bases; bases outside gene matches: 5. The CDR3 consists of 14 residues. The CDR3 DNA sequence: TGTGCCAGCAGTCACAGGGGAGTGTACAATGAGCAGTTCTTC. This sequence encodes CASSHRGVYNEQFF.

This clone occurred a few times. The chain joins TRBV2 to TRBJ1-5; tentatively, D is TRBD1 (6 bases). The CDR3 loop spans 13 amino acids. The V and J ends lost 3 bases and 6 bases respectively, with 9 bases between them. CDR1 is SNHLY, CDR2 FYNNEI, per germline. The CDR3 nucleotides read TGTGCCAGCAGTGATGAAGGGGGTCAGCCCCAGCATTTT. Protein sequence: CASSDEGGQPQHF.

The chain carries TRBV6-5 and TRBJ1-2; TRBD1 aligns across 7 bases. CDR1 and CDR2 from the germline V gene are MNHEY and SVGAGI. Trimming at V came to 6 bases and at J to 4 bases, leaving 8 bases not matched to a gene. The CDR3 loop spans 14 amino acids. CDR3 in amino acids: CASREGQTLYGYTF. CDR3 nucleotide sequence: TGTGCCAGCAGGGAGGGACAGACTCTCTATGGCTACACCTTC.

The chain couples TRBV6-6 to TRBJ2-1; D is perhaps TRBD1 (5 bases). Germline V gives CDR1 MNHNY, CDR2 SVGAGI (reference sequence). The CDR3 loop spans 12 amino acids. V lost 6 bases and J lost 9, with 12 bases in between. The CDR3 nucleotides read TGTGCCAGCAGCCAGGGAACTATTGAGCAGTTCTTC. It encodes CASSQGTIEQFF.

The rearrangement uses TRBV6-2 or TRBV6-3 and TRBJ2-7; perhaps TRBD1 as D (5 bases). V gave up 3 bases and J gave up 6 bases, with 12 bases separating them. The CDR3 contains 13 residues. CDR1 and CDR2 (germline): MNHEY, SVGEGT. This CDR3 reads CASSYYRFAEQYF. DNA of the CDR3: TGTGCCAGCAGTTATTACAGGTTCGCCGAGCAGTACTTC.

The gene calls are TRBV10-2 and TRBJ2-3, with D tentatively TRBD2 (5 bases). Germline V gene data show CDR1 as WSHSY and CDR2 as SAAADI. Deletions cut 3 bases from V and 5 bases from J, with 12 bases between. The CDR3 has 14 amino acids. As DNA, the CDR3 is TGCGCCAGCAGTGAACTAGTGATTGGAGATACGCAGTATTTT. Its translation is CASSELVIGDTQYF.

This clone was recorded only once. For the CDR3, the DNA is TGTGCCAGCAGCTGGGGGGACACTGAAGCTTTCTTT. Protein product: CASSWGDTEAFF. V gene TRBV3-1 (or the pseudogene TRBV3-2) combines with J gene TRBJ1-1; tentatively, D is TRBD1 (5 bases). V lost 5 bases and J lost 3, with 7 bases in between. The CDR3 is made up of 12 amino acids. In germline, CDR1 is LGHDT, CDR2 YNNKEL (reference sequence).

The rearrangement joins TRBV18 to TRBJ1-1, with 9 bases lining up with TRBD1. Losses at the gene ends were 3 bases for V and 1 base for J; bases not matched to a gene: 3. The CDR3 totals 15 residues. Germline CDR1 KGHSH, CDR2 LQKENI. The CDR3: CASSPGQGQNTEAFF. CDR3 bases: TGTGCCAGCTCACCGGGACAGGGACAGAACACTGAAGCTTTCTTT.

The chain carries TRBV28 and TRBJ2-1, with TRBD2 matching 8 bases. J was trimmed by 4 bases and V by 3 bases; bases with no gene match: 5. Per germline, CDR1 MDHEN and CDR2 SYDVKM. The CDR3 runs to 15 residues. The CDR3 DNA follows: TGTGCCAGCAGTTTGGCGGGGGGACCTTACAATGAGCAGTTCTTC. Amino acids: CASSLAGGPYNEQFF.

In this sample, this clone turned up once. The gene calls are TRBV7-2 and TRBJ1-5; the match to TRBD1 covers 8 bases. Germline V gene data show CDR1 as SGHTA and CDR2 as FQGNSA. Trimming took 1 base from V and 4 from J; bases not matched to a gene: 6. CDR3 length: 16 amino acids. The CDR3 region has the DNA TGTGCCAGCAGCTTAGGCTCCCGGGACAGGAATCAGCCCCAGCATTTT. This gives the protein CASSLGSRDRNQPQHF.

The V call is TRBV2, the J call TRBJ2-6; D is perhaps TRBD2 (6 bases). The ends were cut back, 6 bases at V and 5 bases at J, with 17 bases in the middle. The CDR3 length is 16 residues. CDR1 is SNHLY, CDR2 FYNNEI, per germline. CDR3 protein: CASSPLRGKRANVLTF. CDR3 DNA sequence: TGTGCCAGCAGCCCTCTTCGGGGGAAAAGGGCCAACGTCCTGACTTTC.

This chain links TRBV6-5 with TRBJ2-5; D may be TRBD1 (6 bases). This CDR3 comprises 15 residues. V was trimmed by 5 bases and J by 7 bases, leaving 20 bases between them. Germline values: CDR1 MNHEY, CDR2 SVGAGI. The CDR3 DNA sequence: TGTGCCAGCAGTACAGGGAAGGAGGTTTCGGGGACCCAGTACTTC. Translation: CASSTGKEVSGTQYF.

V usage is TRBV5-1 and J usage is TRBJ1-4; TRBD1 agrees at 7 bases. Looked up from germline, CDR1 is SGHRS and CDR2 is YFSETQ. This CDR3 contains 15 residues. Trimming cost V 4 bases and J 2 bases; bases outside gene matches: 5. The CDR3 loop reads CASSRGDSTNEKLFF. The CDR3 nucleotides read TGCGCCAGCAGCCGCGGGGACAGTACTAATGAAAAACTGTTTTTT.